The 18 T cell receptor beta chains below all came from one sample that was sequenced in a study of blood T cell repertoires in COVID-19. Using immunoSEQ multiplex PCR, the repertoire was profiled, and TCRdb retains in-frame clones only, with some absent. This sample has under 150,000 clones; roughly 88% occur once, and the top ten carry about 8%. Sequenced: peripheral blood. These receptors all stem from a woman in her sixties with COVID-19, enrolled during active disease.

CDR3 bases: TGTGCCAGCAGCTTAGAAAGCCGACTAGAGGAGCAGTACTTC. It specifies CASSLESRLEEQYF. The J gene is TRBJ2-7, the V gene TRBV7-6; D may be TRBD2 (6 bases). This CDR3 has 14 amino acids. From germline, CDR1 is SGHVS and CDR2 FNYEAQ. Trimming cost V 1 base and J 7 bases, with 14 bases left between them.

The rearrangement joins TRBV6-2 or TRBV6-3 to TRBJ1-2, with D possibly TRBD1 on 5 matching bases. Germline lookup yields CDR1 MNHEY and CDR2 SVGEGT. V was shortened by 2 bases and J by 6 bases, with 10 bases between the two germline ends. This CDR3 region has 13 residues. The CDR3 protein is CASSYVRGDGYTF. The CDR3, as DNA: TGTGCCAGCAGTTACGTCCGGGGGGATGGCTACACCTTC.

There are a few counts of this clone. The genes are TRBV5-1 and TRBJ2-7; 12 bases are shared with TRBD1. Germline V gene data show CDR1 as SGHRS and CDR2 as YFSETQ. The CDR3 is 15 amino acids. Unmatched junction bases numbered 7, after V lost 4 bases and J lost 5 bases. CDR3 region: CASSPGTGGRNEQYF. The CDR3 DNA sequence: TGCGCCAGCAGCCCCGGGACAGGGGGCCGGAACGAGCAGTACTTC.

V usage is TRBV19 and J usage is TRBJ2-7; 8 bases are a match to TRBD2. This CDR3 has 17 amino acids. The V gene's germline CDR1 is LNHDA and CDR2 SQIVND (reference sequence). The ends lost 3 bases at V and 0 bases at J; junction bases unmatched: 10. CDR3 in DNA: TGTGCCAGTAGTATCACCAGCGGGGGCCGCCTCTCCTACGAGCAGTACTTC. It is translated as CASSITSGGRLSYEQYF.

This clone came up once. V usage is TRBV30 and J usage is TRBJ1-2; the D gene is possibly TRBD1 (6 bases). Deletions cut 4 bases from V and 10 bases from J, with 16 bases between. The CDR3 is 12 residues long. Germline V gives CDR1 GTSNPN, CDR2 SVGIG (reference sequence). CDR3 nucleotides: TGTGCCTGGACCCGGGACACCTCCATCTACACCTTC. Its protein is CAWTRDTSIYTF. Looking up the rest from reference TRBV30 and TRBJ1-2 gives the full variable domain: SQTIHQWPATLVQPVGSPLSLECTVEGTSNPNLYWYRQAAGRGLQLLFYSVGIGQISSEVPQNLSASRPQDRQFILSSKKLLLSDSGFYLCAWTRDTSIYTFGSGTRLTVV.

This clone was seen a handful of times. This chain joins TRBV4-3 and TRBJ2-5; D may be TRBD2 (6 bases). CDR1 is LGHNA, CDR2 YSLEER, per germline. The CDR3 has 15 residues. V was cut by 5 bases and J by 5 bases, with 18 bases left in between. Written as DNA, the CDR3 is TGCGCCAGCAGCTGGGTCCTAGCGTCGGAGGAGACCCAGTACTTC. It yields the protein CASSWVLASEETQYF.

The V call is TRBV30, the J call TRBJ1-1; D unclear. Per the germline V gene, CDR1 is GTSNPN and CDR2 is SVGIG (reference sequence). The length of the CDR3 is 12 residues. The ends were cut back, 4 bases at V and 1 base at J, with 7 bases in the middle. The CDR3 nucleotides are TGTGCCTGGAACCCGCGGAACACTGAAGCTTTCTTT. Translation gives CAWNPRNTEAFF.

This clone turned up a few times. The chain employs TRBV19 and TRBJ1-5, with TRBD1 as a possible D gene (6 bases). Germline V gene data show CDR1 as LNHDA and CDR2 as SQIVND (reference sequence). The length of the CDR3 is 17 residues. Trimming stripped 6 bases from V and 3 bases from J, with 21 bases between. Here the CDR3 reads CASSTRGGGFFNQPQHF. DNA of the CDR3: TGTGCCAGTAGCACGAGAGGGGGGGGGTTTTTCAATCAGCCCCAGCATTTT.

This sequence joins TRBV5-1 and TRBJ2-1, with 8 bases aligning to TRBD2. The CDR3 sequence is 16 residues long. Trimming cost V 4 bases and J 5 bases; bases outside gene matches: 11. CDR1 SGHRS and CDR2 YFSETQ come from the germline V gene. Here the CDR3 reads CASSPLPRGGDNEQFF. The CDR3 DNA reads TGCGCCAGCAGCCCCCTCCCACGGGGGGGGGACAATGAGCAGTTCTTC.

The CDR3 sequence: CASSLGEDYNEQFF. As DNA, the CDR3 is TGTGCCAGCAGCTTAGGCGAGGACTACAATGAGCAGTTCTTC. The rearrangement joins TRBV13 to TRBJ2-1; D not resolved. Germline values: CDR1 PRHDT, CDR2 FYEKMQ (reference sequence). The CDR3 contains 14 residues. Trimming took 0 bases from V and 3 from J, leaving 6 bases between them.

The rearrangement uses TRBV2 and TRBJ1-1; a possible D gene is TRBD1 (5 bases). CDR3 length: 15 residues. Germline CDR1 reads SNHLY; CDR2 reads FYNNEI. V was shortened by 3 bases and J by 2 bases, with 13 bases between the two germline ends. CDR3 sequence reads: CASSELAGANTEAFF. CDR3 nucleotide sequence: TGTGCCAGCAGTGAGCTTGCTGGGGCCAACACTGAAGCTTTCTTT.

The rearrangement joins TRBV9 to TRBJ2-3; 9 bases line up with TRBD2. V lost 1 base, J lost 0 bases, and 3 bases stayed unmatched. The CDR3 contains 16 residues. The germline V gene encodes CDR1 SGDLS and CDR2 YYNGEE. The CDR3, as DNA: TGTGCCAGCAGCGTAAGCGGGGGGTTTAGCACAGATACGCAGTATTTT. Amino acids: CASSVSGGFSTDTQYF. Full variable domain (missing parts from reference TRBV9 and TRBJ2-3): DSGVTQTPKHLITATGQRVTLRCSPRSGDLSVYWYQQSLDQGLQFLIQYYNGEERAKGNILERFSAQQFPDLHSELNLSSLELGDSALYFCASSVSGGFSTDTQYFGPGTRLTVL.

As DNA, the CDR3 is TGCGCCAGCAGCCACCGTTATCTAGCGGGGGCCAGGGAGAACACTGAAGCTTTCTTT. Its translation is CASSHRYLAGARENTEAFF. The chain recombines TRBV4-1 with TRBJ1-1; D possibly corresponds to TRBD1 (6 bases). This CDR3 region has 19 residues. Germline V gene data show CDR1 as MGHRA and CDR2 as YSYEKL. The V and J ends lost 3 bases and 1 base respectively, with 24 bases between them.

This clone has only one observation. The chain has TRBV25-1 and TRBJ1-4; 9 bases are a match to TRBD1. V dropped 5 bases and J dropped 5; count of bases not matched to a gene: 3. The CDR3 consists of 14 residues. Per the germline V gene, CDR1 is MGHDK and CDR2 is SYGVNS. CDR3 residues: CASSLTGGNEKLFF. The CDR3 bases are TGTGCCAGCAGTTTGACAGGGGGGAATGAAAAACTGTTTTTT.

The J gene is TRBJ1-4, the V gene TRBV6-5; maybe TRBD1 (6 bases). The germline V gene encodes CDR1 MNHEY and CDR2 SVGAGI. The CDR3 runs 15 residues. The ends were cut back, 4 bases at V and 6 bases at J, with 15 bases in the middle. The CDR3 DNA sequence: TGTGCCAGCAGTTCCACAGGGTCTTGGGATGAAAAACTGTTTTTT. Protein product: CASSSTGSWDEKLFF.

V and J are TRBV19 and TRBJ1-2, with D tentatively TRBD1 (5 bases). Trimming stripped 2 bases from V and 1 base from J, with 11 bases between. CDR1 is LNHDA and CDR2 is SQIVND in the germline V gene (reference sequence). The CDR3 sequence is 15 residues long. As DNA, the CDR3 is TGTGCCAGTAGTATACCCGCGGGGGATAACTATGGCTACACCTTC. It specifies CASSIPAGDNYGYTF.

This chain joins TRBV5-1 and TRBJ2-7, with a possible D match to TRBD1 (6 bases). Germline V lookup: CDR1 SGHRS, CDR2 YFSETQ. The ends were cut back, 3 bases at V and 5 bases at J, with 18 bases in the middle. The CDR3 has 15 amino acids. CDR3: CASSSIQGESHEQYF. The CDR3 DNA sequence: TGCGCCAGCAGCTCAATACAGGGAGAGTCCCACGAGCAGTACTTC.

This rearrangement joins TRBV19 to TRBJ1-1, with a possible D match to TRBD1 (5 bases). In germline, CDR1 is LNHDA, CDR2 SQIVND (reference sequence). V lost 5 bases, J lost 0 bases, and 13 bases lay in between. The CDR3 runs 15 residues. CDR3 in amino acids: CASSARQYMNTEAFF. DNA for the CDR3: TGTGCCAGTAGTGCCCGACAGTACATGAACACTGAAGCTTTCTTT.